A selection of T cell receptor beta chains follows, all from one sample in a study of CD8 T cells in ankylosing spondylitis. TCRdb re-called the 5' RACE reads through MiXCR, storing one row per CDR3 protein. Altogether over 100,000 distinct CDR3 sequences are present, 6% to 8.5% being singletons, with the ten largest covering 10% to 15%. Specimen: blood, either unsorted or a sorted T cell fraction (not recorded which). These receptors were collected from a male donor with ankylosing spondylitis or in good health (not recorded which). Each CDR3 is given with its conserved first and last residue. The D gene is left open where the match is weak. Clone sizes are given selectively: once, few, many, or a class where the clone is expanded.

j_gene,abundance,d_gene,v_gene,CDR3aa,CDR3nt
TRBJ1-6,many,-,TRBV29-1,CSAWTDDDSPLHF,TGCAGCGCCTGGACAGACGATGATTCACCCCTCCACTTT
TRBJ1-6,many,-,TRBV12-3/TRBV12-4,CASSLMGSPLHF,TGTGCCAGCAGTTTAATGGGATCACCCCTCCACTTT
TRBJ2-1,once,TRBD2,TRBV29-1,CSLSQREGYNEQFF,TGCAGCCTTTCTCAGCGGGAGGGATACAATGAGCAGTTCTTC
TRBJ2-1,many,TRBD2,TRBV6-2/TRBV6-3,CASSYDTTGTSVILKNEQFF,TGTGCCAGCAGTTACGACACCACCGGGACTAGCGTCATATTGAAGAATGAGCAGTTCTTC
TRBJ2-1,many,TRBD2,TRBV20-1,CSAITSDGYNEQFF,TGCAGTGCAATCACTAGCGACGGTTACAATGAGCAGTTCTTC
TRBJ1-3,many,-,TRBV7-2,CASSARGRRLSGNTIYF,TGTGCCAGCAGCGCCAGGGGCCGTCGACTCTCTGGAAACACCATATATTTT
TRBJ2-2,-,TRBD1,TRBV18,CASSPGQINGELFF,TGTGCCAGCTCACCGGGACAGATAAACGGGGAGCTGTTTTTT
TRBJ2-7,many,-,TRBV29-1,CSVLARNEQYF,TGCAGCGTCCTTGCCCGGAACGAGCAGTACTTC
TRBJ1-5,many,TRBD1,TRBV6-1,CASSGWDREDSNQPQHF,TGTGCCAGCAGTGGATGGGACAGGGAAGATAGCAATCAGCCCCAGCATTTT
TRBJ2-2,many,-,TRBV2,CASSDRRWTGELFF,TGTGCCAGCAGTGACAGGCGATGGACCGGGGAGCTGTTTTTT
TRBJ2-2,many,-,TRBV20-1,CSARHSGELFF,TGCAGTGCTAGACACAGCGGGGAGCTGTTTTTT
TRBJ1-1,many,TRBD1,TRBV9,CASSGTGTGGEAFF,TGTGCCAGCAGCGGAACCGGGACAGGGGGAGAAGCTTTCTTT
TRBJ1-1,many,TRBD1,TRBV6-1,CASSPGGTEAFF,TGTGCCAGCAGTCCAGGGGGGACTGAAGCTTTCTTT
TRBJ2-3,-,TRBD2,TRBV7-2,CASSRLRAGGTDTQYF,TGTGCCAGCAGCCGGCTGCGAGCGGGGGGCACAGATACGCAGTATTTT
TRBJ2-1,-,-,TRBV7-9,CASSLFSYNEQFF,TGTGCCAGCAGCCTTTTCTCCTACAATGAGCAGTTCTTC
TRBJ2-5,many,-,TRBV29-1,CSVARFGETQYF,TGCAGCGTTGCAAGATTCGGAGAGACCCAGTACTTC
TRBJ2-1,many,TRBD1,TRBV29-1,CSVKYRGFHNEQFF,TGCAGCGTAAAGTACAGGGGCTTTCACAATGAGCAGTTCTTC
TRBJ2-7,many,TRBD1,TRBV20-1,CSQDRDRAYEQYF,TGCAGCCAAGACCGGGACAGAGCCTACGAGCAGTACTTC